Listed below are T cell receptor beta chains from one sample, sequenced in a study of T cells after yellow fever vaccination. TCRdb processed the 5' RACE reads anew with MiXCR; each CDR3 protein has one entry. The sample yields about 580,000 distinct CDR3 sequences, about a sixth seen once. The specimen comprised PBMCs, sampled around 5 days after the first yellow fever vaccination. These receptors were collected from a man younger than 35 who received the YFV17D yellow fever vaccine. Each CDR3 is given with its conserved first and last residue. Each record gives: clone size, V gene, D gene, J gene, CDR3 protein, CDR3 DNA. D genes are given only for firm matches. Part of the rows lack a size; the others show once, few, many or a class for expanded clones.

.	TRBV5-4	.	TRBJ2-2	CASSSRYLTGELFF	TGTGCCAGCAGCTCGCGGTACCTCACCGGGGAGCTGTTTTTT
few	TRBV5-1	TRBD1	TRBJ1-3	CASSWQGAGNTIYF	TGCGCCAGCAGCTGGCAGGGGGCTGGAAACACCATATATTTT
.	TRBV18	.	TRBJ1-5	CASSPNRVRGQPQHF	TGTGCCAGCTCACCGAACAGGGTAAGGGGCCAGCCCCAGCATTTT
many	TRBV29-1	.	TRBJ1-1	CSGQGGGGAAFF	TGCAGCGGTCAAGGGGGGGGCGGGGCCGCTTTCTTT
few	TRBV7-6	.	TRBJ1-3	CASSLPGAGGTIYF	TGTGCCAGCAGCTTACCAGGGGCAGGCGGCACCATATATTTT
.	TRBV11-2	.	TRBJ2-5	CASSLQGLETQYF	TGTGCCAGCAGCTTACAGGGTTTAGAGACCCAGTACTTC
few	TRBV12-3/TRBV12-4	.	TRBJ1-1	CASSFGSPMNTEAFF	TGTGCCAGCAGTTTCGGGTCACCTATGAACACTGAAGCTTTCTTT
.	TRBV3-1	.	TRBJ2-7	CASSPMGQEQYF	TGTGCCAGCAGTCCCATGGGGCAGGAGCAGTACTTC
few	TRBV2	.	TRBJ2-1	CASSGTVSSYNEQFF	TGTGCCAGCAGTGGGACAGTCAGCTCCTACAATGAGCAGTTCTTC
.	TRBV19	.	TRBJ2-3	CASSISRATDTQYF	TGTGCCAGTAGTATATCGAGGGCAACGGATACGCAGTATTTT
.	TRBV29-1	.	TRBJ1-3	CSVEEEGTIYF	TGCAGCGTTGAAGAGGAGGGCACCATATATTTT
.	TRBV4-2	.	TRBJ1-5	CASSPRMVAGGQPQHF	TGTGCCAGCAGCCCCCGGATGGTAGCCGGCGGGCAGCCCCAGCATTTT
.	TRBV7-9	TRBD2	TRBJ2-1	CASSPGGLAGSDEQFF	TGTGCCAGCAGCCCGGGGGGACTAGCTGGTTCGGATGAGCAGTTCTTC
few	TRBV6-2/TRBV6-3	.	TRBJ1-2	CASSYLQGRGYTF	TGTGCCAGCAGTTACCTCCAGGGACGTGGCTACACCTTC
.	TRBV7-8	.	TRBJ2-2	CASSRGAGVTGELFF	TGTGCCAGCAGCCGAGGGGCAGGGGTCACCGGGGAGCTGTTTTTT
.	TRBV7-2	.	TRBJ2-7	CASSLGAAEQYF	TGTGCCAGCAGCTTAGGAGCCGCCGAGCAGTACTTC
few	TRBV5-1	.	TRBJ2-1	CASSQRGYLRDEQFF	TGCGCCAGCAGCCAACGGGGCTATCTGAGGGATGAGCAGTTCTTC
.	TRBV7-8	TRBD1	TRBJ2-5	CASSALTGTFQETQYF	TGTGCCAGCAGCGCGCTGACAGGGACCTTCCAAGAGACCCAGTACTTC
.	TRBV24-1	TRBD1	TRBJ2-1	CATMSLTGRYNEQFF	TGTGCCACCATGTCCTTGACAGGGCGTTACAATGAGCAGTTCTTC
.	TRBV6-2/TRBV6-3	TRBD2	TRBJ2-3	CASSYPSGTDTQYF	TGTGCCAGCAGTTACCCTAGCGGGACAGATACGCAGTATTTT
.	TRBV5-1	.	TRBJ2-3	CASSLRQATDTQYF	TGCGCCAGCAGCTTGAGACAAGCCACAGATACGCAGTATTTT
few	TRBV5-1	.	TRBJ2-5	CASSEAQETQYF	TGCGCCAGCAGCGAAGCACAAGAGACCCAGTACTTC
.	TRBV5-1	.	TRBJ2-2	CASKFGTGELFF	TGCGCCAGCAAATTCGGCACCGGGGAGCTGTTTTTT
few	TRBV12-3/TRBV12-4	.	TRBJ2-2	CASRPGGRELFF	TGTGCCAGCAGGCCCGGGGGCAGGGAGCTGTTTTTT
few	TRBV6-2/TRBV6-3	.	TRBJ2-3	CASSYPPTLPTTDTQYF	TGTGCCAGCAGTTACCCCCCGACTCTTCCGACCACAGATACGCAGTATTTT
many	TRBV29-1	.	TRBJ1-2	CSVDDGMGGYTF	TGCAGCGTTGACGACGGAATGGGTGGCTACACCTTC
many	TRBV7-6	.	TRBJ2-3	CASNRGTDTQYF	TGTGCCAGCAACAGGGGCACAGATACGCAGTATTTT
.	TRBV10-3	.	TRBJ2-3	CAISHPHAGSRADTQYF	TGTGCCATCAGTCACCCTCATGCGGGGTCACGGGCAGATACGCAGTATTTT
few	TRBV20-1	.	TRBJ1-2	CSAVHRVPNYGYTF	TGCAGTGCTGTCCACAGGGTCCCTAACTATGGCTACACCTTC
.	TRBV6-1	.	TRBJ2-2	CASSEVGAFGELFF	TGTGCCAGCAGTGAAGTTGGAGCTTTCGGGGAGCTGTTTTTT
many	TRBV4-3	.	TRBJ2-7	CASSQESHSYEQYF	TGCGCCAGCAGCCAAGAGTCCCATTCCTACGAGCAGTACTTC
many	TRBV5-1	.	TRBJ2-3	CASIPGRMSTDTQYF	TGCGCCAGCATCCCGGGACGGATGAGCACAGATACGCAGTATTTT